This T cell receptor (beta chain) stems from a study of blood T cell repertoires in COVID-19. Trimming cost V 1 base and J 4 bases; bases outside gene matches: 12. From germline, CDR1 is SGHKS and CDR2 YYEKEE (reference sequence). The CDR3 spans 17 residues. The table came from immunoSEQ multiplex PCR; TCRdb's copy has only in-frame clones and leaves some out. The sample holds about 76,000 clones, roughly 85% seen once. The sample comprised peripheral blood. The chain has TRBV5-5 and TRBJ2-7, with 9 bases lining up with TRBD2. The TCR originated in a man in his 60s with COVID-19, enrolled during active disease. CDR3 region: CASSLIFGAGGRYEQYF. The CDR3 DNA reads TGTGCCAGCAGCTTGATTTTCGGCGCGGGGGGGCGATACGAGCAGTACTTC.